The entry that follows covers one T cell receptor beta chain sequence. The target antigen is unknown. Germline loops: CDR1 SGHAT, CDR2 FQNNGV. V gave up 0 bases and J gave up 15 bases, with 19 bases separating them. The CDR3 totals 14 residues. This entry comes from a study of cytomegalovirus exposure and HLA in healthy donors. Study-wide background: Across 300 to 400 genotyped donors, 65% to 90% landed in the Caucasian-associated ancestry cluster.

Points from the study as a whole: The study labeled approximately 150 TCR beta chains cytomegalovirus-associated. Presence/absence analyses supposed approximately even sequencing depth among donors. A few chains linked to CMV were shown in vitro to be specific for CMV antigens.

The PCR was carried out with 60 Vbeta primers and 13 Jbeta primers. Only in-frame clones appear in the TCRdb table, and some are missing; sequencing was by immunoSEQ multiplex PCR. The table shows approximately 150,000 clones, with 82% occurring only once. This receptor was identified in a male donor in good health and CMV-seronegative. This sequence joins TRBV11-2 and TRBJ2-3, with D hard to call. The source material was PBMCs. CDR3: CASSLDPQLVLEYF. In nucleotides, the CDR3 is TGTGCCAGCAGCTTAGATCCCCAGCTAGTTTTAGAATATTTT.